This T cell receptor beta chain was captured by sequencing in a study of patients and donors after allogeneic stem cell transplantation. Using its own MiXCR run on the RT-PCR reads, TCRdb lists one record per CDR3 protein. This sample carries more than 850,000 distinct CDR3 sequences, roughly 17% of them seen once, and the ten largest clones take around 5.5%. From germline, CDR1 is SGHRS and CDR2 YFSETQ. CDR3 size: 14 residues. V lost 4 bases and J 7 bases, leaving 14 bases between the germline ends. The chain uses TRBV5-1 and TRBJ1-4, with D tentatively TRBD1 (5 bases). This TCR derives from a human donor who was either an allogeneic HSCT recipient or a stem cell or donor lymphocyte infusion donor (not recorded which). It is not recorded whose cells these are; they may come from a transplant donor. Sequencing was performed on blood, either unsorted or a sorted T cell fraction (not recorded which). CDR3 nucleotide sequence: TGCGCCAGCAGCGGGGGGGATGTCACTGAAAAACTGTTTTTT. This codes for CASSGGDVTEKLFF.